This entry features one T cell receptor beta chain sequence. Its antigen is unidentified. Primers for the PCR totalled 60 Vbeta and 13 Jbeta. Produced via immunoSEQ multiplex PCR; TCRdb's table is partial and in-frame only. The sample contains roughly 200,000 clones, about 9% of which appear only once. This sample is part of a study of cytomegalovirus exposure and HLA in healthy donors. Study details: Samples from HLA-typed donors yielded 65 million to 90 million unique TCRs in an early data release. Notes on the study in general: Rarity characterized most TCR sequences, yet some public TCRs appeared in many donors. What was likely a sequencing artifact was a cluster of highly shared sequence variants.

Material for sequencing was PBMCs. The sequence was obtained from a woman in her thirties in good health and CMV-seropositive.

This chain's CDR3 is CASSQDSNQETQYF. Here the CDR3 DNA reads TGTGCCAGCAGCCAAGACTCTAACCAAGAGACCCAGTACTTC. The chain combines TRBV14 with TRBJ2-5; no firm D call. Trimming stripped 0 bases from V and 0 bases from J, with 5 bases between. There are 14 residues in the CDR3. The germline CDR1 and CDR2 sequences are SGHDN and FVKESK.